The present TCR beta chain was sequenced within a study of CD8 T cells in ankylosing spondylitis. This clonotype was recorded at least ten times. What it recognizes is unknown. Study-level points and caveats: Prior work had noted some motif variants in reactive arthritis blood and synovial fluid.

TCRdb ran MiXCR on the 5' RACE reads and lists one entry per CDR3 protein. The top ten clones hold under 35% of a sample with over 30,000 distinct CDR3 sequences, 13% of them seen once. CDR3 length: 11 residues. Germline CDR1 MNHEY, CDR2 SMNVEV (reference sequence). V was shortened by 6 bases and J by 12 bases, with 15 bases between the two germline ends. The receptor was derived from a male donor with ankylosing spondylitis. The V and J genes are TRBV27 and TRBJ2-7, with D perhaps assigned TRBD1 or TRBD2 (5 bases each). Input material: synovial fluid, either unsorted or a sorted T cell fraction (not recorded which). The CDR3 spells CASSREGKWYF. The CDR3 nucleotides read TGTGCCAGCAGCAGAGAGGGGAAATGGTACTTC.